The 3 T cell receptor beta chains reported below all come from one sample, sequenced in a study of CD8+CD57+ T cells in acquired aplastic anemia. Patients included in sequencing had previously demonstrated CD8+CD57+ cell expansion by flow cytometry. CDR3 and TCR beta VDJ profiling relied on genomic DNA as the template. From the reads, TCRdb called clonotypes with MiXCR, one entry per CDR3 protein. The sample yields about 160,000 distinct CDR3 sequences, around half seen once. The material sequenced was sorted CD4+, CD8+, or CD8+CD57+ T cells (not recorded which) from PBMCs. All receptors derive from a human donor with aplastic anemia.

Points on this clonotype: This may arise from a read error, as a much more abundant clone is one base away. The chain combines TRBV6-1 with TRBJ1-1; 8 bases are a match to TRBD1. The CDR3 is 15 amino acids. CDR1 and CDR2 from the germline V gene are MNHNS and SASEGT. The CDR3 DNA is TGTGCCGGCAGGAACCCACAGGGGGGCAACACTGAAGCTTTCTTT. This translates into CAGRNPQGGNTEAFF.

CDR3 region: CASSLEGGAYNEQFF. The CDR3 nucleotides are TGCGCCAGCAGCTTGGAGGGGGGGGCCTACAATGAGCAGTTCTTC. The rearrangement links TRBV5-1 to TRBJ2-1, with TRBD2 as a possible D gene (7 bases). Trimming took 0 bases from V and 2 from J, leaving 9 bases between them. Germline V gene data show CDR1 as SGHRS and CDR2 as YFSETQ. CDR3 size: 15 residues.

This clonotype was counted ten times or more. This chain uses TRBV6-1 with TRBJ1-1; the D is unclear. The V and J ends lost 6 bases and 11 bases respectively, with 10 bases between them. The CDR3 sequence is 10 residues long. The V gene's germline CDR1 is MNHNS and CDR2 SASEGT. In DNA form, the CDR3 reads TGTGCCAGCAGGGACGTCGATGCTTTCTTT. It yields the protein CASRDVDAFF.